The 15 T cell receptor beta chains below were found in one sample sequenced in a study of CD8 T cells in Susac syndrome. Random hexamers served to reverse transcribe roughly 0.45 to 1 ug RNA. One entry per CDR3 protein results from TCRdb running MiXCR on the immunoSEQ multiplex PCR reads. This table has 73,000 or so distinct CDR3 sequences, roughly 95% appearing once. Material for sequencing was CD8+ T cells from PBMCs. These receptors were collected from a human donor with multiple sclerosis.

This chain connects TRBV3-1 to TRBJ2-7, with TRBD2 matching over 8 bases. V shed 3 bases, J shed 0 bases, and the junction held 4 bases outside the gene matches. The CDR3 is 15 residues long. CDR1 and CDR2 (germline): LGHDT, YNNKEL (reference sequence). CDR3 DNA sequence: TGTGCCAGCAGCCACGGAGCGGGAGCCTCCTACGAGCAGTACTTC. Amino acids: CASSHGAGASYEQYF.

The chain uses TRBV30 and TRBJ2-1; no clear D gene. Trimming removed 1 base from V and 4 bases from J, with 5 bases in between. Germline CDR1 reads GTSNPN; CDR2 reads SVGIG (reference sequence). The CDR3 sequence is 12 residues long. The CDR3 DNA reads as TGTGCCTGGAGTGCCCTTTACAATGAGCAGTTCTTC. Protein product: CAWSALYNEQFF.

The chain uses TRBV27 and TRBJ1-2; 8 nucleotides match TRBD1. Germline values: CDR1 MNHEY, CDR2 SMNVEV (reference sequence). The CDR3 runs to 14 residues. The V gene end was trimmed by 3 bases and the J gene end by 1 base; junction bases not matched to a gene: 1. The CDR3 reads CASSFTGGNYGYTF. The CDR3 bases are TGTGCCAGCAGTTTCACAGGGGGTAACTATGGCTACACCTTC.

The chain recombines TRBV7-9 with TRBJ2-5; TRBD1 might be the D (5 bases). The germline gives CDR1 SEHNR, CDR2 FQNEAQ (reference sequence). The CDR3 totals 15 residues. Trimming left V 4 bases short and J 0 bases short, with 12 bases between. The CDR3 spells CASSSGILYQETQYF. CDR3 sequence (DNA): TGTGCCAGCAGCTCAGGGATCCTGTACCAAGAGACCCAGTACTTC.

In its sample, this clonotype was seen once. The CDR3 region has the DNA TGTGCCAGCAGCCCCTCAGGGGGTGAGCGCCCTTACGAGCAGTACTTC. Encoded protein: CASSPSGGERPYEQYF. The genes are TRBV7-3 and TRBJ2-7, with TRBD1 matching 7 bases. Trimming cost V 5 bases and J 4 bases; bases outside gene matches: 14. The germline V gene has CDR1 SGHTA and CDR2 FQGTGA. CDR3 size: 16 residues.

V gene TRBV5-4 combines with J gene TRBJ2-3, with 11 positions matching TRBD2. Unmatched junction bases numbered 4, after V lost 3 bases and J lost 1 base. The CDR3 runs 16 residues. Germline values: CDR1 SGHNT, CDR2 YYREEE (reference sequence). The CDR3 DNA reads as TGTGCCAGCAGCTCGGGACTAGCGGAAGGCACAGATACGCAGTATTTT. Its translation: CASSSGLAEGTDTQYF.

The chain joins TRBV5-4 to TRBJ2-1, with a tentative D call TRBD2 (5 bases). In germline, CDR1 is SGHNT, CDR2 YYREEE (reference sequence). The V gene lost 0 bases and the J gene lost 0 bases, with 10 bases spanning the gap. This CDR3 region has 16 residues. The CDR3 loop reads CASSLAQRSSYNEQFF. DNA for the CDR3: TGTGCCAGCAGCTTGGCCCAGCGGAGCTCCTACAATGAGCAGTTCTTC.

CDR3 bases: TGTGCCTGGAGTGTTGCTAGCGGGATATACAATGAGCAGTTCTTC. This encodes CAWSVASGIYNEQFF. The chain recombines TRBV30 with TRBJ2-1; 9 bases agree with TRBD2. Germline trimming cut 0 bases from V and 4 bases from J; bases unmatched to any gene: 4. Germline V gene data show CDR1 as GTSNPN and CDR2 as SVGIG (reference sequence). The CDR3 spans 15 residues. Based on the CDR3 plus reference TRBV30 and TRBJ2-1, the full variable domain is SQTIHQWPATLVQPVGSPLSLECTVEGTSNPNLYWYRQAAGRGLQLLFYSVGIGQISSEVPQNLSASRPQDRQFILSSKKLLLSDSGFYLCAWSVASGIYNEQFFGPGTRLTVL.

This clonotype was seen just once. The genes are TRBV2 and TRBJ2-7; TRBD1 is a possible D gene (5 bases). This CDR3 region has 12 residues. Germline loops: CDR1 SNHLY, CDR2 FYNNEI. V lost 11 bases and J 2 bases, leaving 13 bases between the germline ends. In DNA form, the CDR3 reads TGTGCCTCAAAAGGGGTCCCCTACGAGCAGTACTTC. Amino acids: CASKGVPYEQYF.

The CDR3 sequence: CASSLVAGQRYGYTF. The DNA for the CDR3 is TGCGCCAGCAGCTTGGTTGCGGGACAGAGGTATGGCTACACCTTC. The chain has TRBV5-1 and TRBJ1-2, with TRBD1 matching 7 bases. The CDR3 runs to 15 residues. Per the germline V gene, CDR1 is SGHRS and CDR2 is YFSETQ. After removal of 0 bases from V and 5 bases from J, the junction contained 7 bases not matched to a gene.

The rearrangement joins TRBV10-3 to TRBJ2-4; TRBD2 aligns across 9 bases. In germline, CDR1 is ENHRY, CDR2 SYGVKD. This CDR3 is 13 amino acids long. V was pared by 5 bases and J by 5 bases, with 1 base of the junction left unmatched. CDR3 nucleotides: TGTGCCATCAGTTGGACTAGCGAAAACATTCAGTACTTC. It is translated as CAISWTSENIQYF.

The rearrangement uses TRBV3-1 and TRBJ2-7, with D possibly matching TRBD1 (6 bases). Between the trimmed V and J ends, which lost 1 base and 5 bases, there was a span of 15 bases. This CDR3 spans 15 amino acids. Germline V CDR1 and CDR2: LGHDT, YNNKEL (reference sequence). DNA for the CDR3: TGTGCCAGCAGCCAAGTGACAGGACATTTCGACGAGCAGTACTTC. Translating it yields CASSQVTGHFDEQYF.

This rearrangement joins TRBV29-1 to TRBJ2-7; TRBD1 might be the D (5 bases). CDR3 size: 13 residues. With 2 bases removed from V and 5 bases from J, the gap between germline ends came to 13 bases. Germline values: CDR1 SQVTM, CDR2 ANQGSEA. The CDR3 here is CSVEHGALNEQYF. CDR3 sequence (DNA): TGCAGCGTTGAACATGGGGCTTTGAACGAGCAGTACTTC.

The V and J genes are TRBV30 and TRBJ2-7, with 7 bases matching TRBD1. CDR1 GTSNPN and CDR2 SVGIG come from the germline V gene (reference sequence). J gave up 12 bases and V 5 bases, and 10 bases lay outside the gene matches. The CDR3 contains 11 residues. Written as DNA, the CDR3 is TGTGCCTGGGGACCTAGGGGGCGTTCGTACTTC. Protein product: CAWGPRGRSYF.

The rearrangement uses TRBV9 and TRBJ2-7, with D maybe TRBD1 (5 bases). CDR1 and CDR2 (germline): SGDLS, YYNGEE. This CDR3 region has 15 residues. V gave up 4 bases and J gave up 6 bases, with 20 bases separating them. The CDR3 DNA follows: TGTGCCAGCAGCCCACCCCAGACAGTGCGGAGCGAGCAGTACTTC. Translating it yields CASSPPQTVRSEQYF.